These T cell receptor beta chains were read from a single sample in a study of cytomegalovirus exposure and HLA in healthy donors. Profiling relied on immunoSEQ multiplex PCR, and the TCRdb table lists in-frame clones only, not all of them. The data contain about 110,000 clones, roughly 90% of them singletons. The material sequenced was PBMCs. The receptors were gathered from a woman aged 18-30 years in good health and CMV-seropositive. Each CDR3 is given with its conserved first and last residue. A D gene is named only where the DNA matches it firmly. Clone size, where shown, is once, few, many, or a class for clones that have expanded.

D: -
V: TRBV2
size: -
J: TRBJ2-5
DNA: TGTGCCAGCAGTGTCGGGGTAGGAGAGACCCAGTACTTC
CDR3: CASSVGVGETQYF

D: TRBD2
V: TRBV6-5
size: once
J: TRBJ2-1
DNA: TGTGCCAGCAGAGCCGGGACTAGCGGGTACAATGAGCAGTTCTTC
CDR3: CASRAGTSGYNEQFF

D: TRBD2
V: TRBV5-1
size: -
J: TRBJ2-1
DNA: TGCGCCAGCAGCGTCGACCCGGGACTAGTTGTCTACAATGAGCAGTTCTTC
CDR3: CASSVDPGLVVYNEQFF

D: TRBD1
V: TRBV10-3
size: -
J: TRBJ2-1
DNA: TGTGCCATCACCCTGGGACAGGGAATCGACAATGAGCAGTTCTTC
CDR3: CAITLGQGIDNEQFF

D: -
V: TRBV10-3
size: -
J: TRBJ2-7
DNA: TGTGCCATCAGTGACCTTGGCCAAGAACGGGATTCCTACGAGCAGTACTTC
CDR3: CAISDLGQERDSYEQYF

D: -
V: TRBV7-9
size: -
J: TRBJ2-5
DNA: TGTGCCAGCAGCTTCGCGGAGACCCAGTACTTC
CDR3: CASSFAETQYF

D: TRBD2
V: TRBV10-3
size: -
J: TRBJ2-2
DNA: TGTGCCATCCCCCGAAGGGAGGTGGCTAGCGGGGCCACCGGGGAGCTGTTTTTT
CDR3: CAIPRREVASGATGELFF

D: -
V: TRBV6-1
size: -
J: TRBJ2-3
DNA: TGTGCCAGCAGTGACCCCCTCCAGTTTAGCGCGGCCACAGATACGCAGTATTTT
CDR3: CASSDPLQFSAATDTQYF

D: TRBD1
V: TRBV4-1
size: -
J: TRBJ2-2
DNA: TGCGCCAGCAGCCATCTCCCGGGACAGGGTCTCACCGGGGAGCTGTTTTTT
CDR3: CASSHLPGQGLTGELFF

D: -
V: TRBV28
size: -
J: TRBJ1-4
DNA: TGTGCCAGCAGTTTCTCCAGGGATGAAAAACTGTTTTTT
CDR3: CASSFSRDEKLFF